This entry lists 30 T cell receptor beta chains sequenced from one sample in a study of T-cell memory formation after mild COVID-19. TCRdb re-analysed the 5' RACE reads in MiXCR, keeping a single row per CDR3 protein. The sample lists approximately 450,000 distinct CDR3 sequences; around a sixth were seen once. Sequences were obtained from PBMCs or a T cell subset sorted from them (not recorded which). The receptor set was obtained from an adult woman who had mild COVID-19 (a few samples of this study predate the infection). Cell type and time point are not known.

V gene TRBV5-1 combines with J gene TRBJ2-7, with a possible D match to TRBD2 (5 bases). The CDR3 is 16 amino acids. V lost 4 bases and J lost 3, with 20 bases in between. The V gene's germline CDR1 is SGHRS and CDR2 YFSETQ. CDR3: CASSLYYRDLNYEQYF. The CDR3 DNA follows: TGCGCCAGCAGCCTGTACTACCGGGATTTAAACTACGAGCAGTACTTC.

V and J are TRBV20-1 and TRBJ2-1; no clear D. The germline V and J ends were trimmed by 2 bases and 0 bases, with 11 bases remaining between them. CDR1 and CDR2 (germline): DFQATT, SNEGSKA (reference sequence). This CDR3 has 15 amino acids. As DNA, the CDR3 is TGCAGTGCTAGATCTCTAGAGAGCTCCTACAATGAGCAGTTCTTC. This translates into CSARSLESSYNEQFF.

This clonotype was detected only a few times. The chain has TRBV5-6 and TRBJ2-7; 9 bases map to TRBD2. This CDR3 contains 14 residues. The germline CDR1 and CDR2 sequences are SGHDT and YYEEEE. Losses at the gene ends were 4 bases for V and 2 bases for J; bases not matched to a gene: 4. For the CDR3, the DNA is TGTGCCAGCAGCCGCGGGAGGGACCCCTACGAGCAGTACTTC. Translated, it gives CASSRGRDPYEQYF.

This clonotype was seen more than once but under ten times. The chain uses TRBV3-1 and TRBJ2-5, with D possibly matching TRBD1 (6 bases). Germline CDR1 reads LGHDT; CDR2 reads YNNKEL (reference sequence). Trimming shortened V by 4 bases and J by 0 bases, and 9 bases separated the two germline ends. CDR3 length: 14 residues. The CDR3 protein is CASSPWDNQETQYF. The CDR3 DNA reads TGTGCCAGCAGCCCATGGGACAACCAAGAGACCCAGTACTTC.

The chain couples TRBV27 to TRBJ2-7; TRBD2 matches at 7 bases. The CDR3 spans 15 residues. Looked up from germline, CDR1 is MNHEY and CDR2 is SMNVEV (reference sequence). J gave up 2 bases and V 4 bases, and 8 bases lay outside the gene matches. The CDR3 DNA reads TGTGCCAGCAGTTCACCTAGCGGCACCCCCTACGAGCAGTACTTC. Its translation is CASSSPSGTPYEQYF.

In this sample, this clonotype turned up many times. As DNA, the CDR3 is TGTGCCAGCAGCTTAGGCCCTAGCTCCTACGAGCAGTACTTC. It specifies CASSLGPSSYEQYF. The rearrangement uses TRBV7-9 and TRBJ2-7; D not resolved. The ends were cut back, 1 base at V and 0 bases at J, with 7 bases in the middle. The CDR3 runs to 14 residues. The germline gives CDR1 SEHNR, CDR2 FQNEAQ (reference sequence).

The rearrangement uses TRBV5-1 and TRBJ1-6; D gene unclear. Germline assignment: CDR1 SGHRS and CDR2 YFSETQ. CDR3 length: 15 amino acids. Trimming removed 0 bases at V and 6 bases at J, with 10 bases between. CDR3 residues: CASSLGGASNSPLHF. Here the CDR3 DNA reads TGCGCCAGCAGCTTGGGAGGTGCATCTAATTCACCCCTCCACTTT.

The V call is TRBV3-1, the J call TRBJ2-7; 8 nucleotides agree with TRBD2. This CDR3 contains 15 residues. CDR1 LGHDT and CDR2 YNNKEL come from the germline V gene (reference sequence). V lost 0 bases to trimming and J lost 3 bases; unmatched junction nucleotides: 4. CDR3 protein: CASSQELGTSYEQYF. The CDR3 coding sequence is TGTGCCAGCAGCCAAGAATTGGGGACTAGCTACGAGCAGTACTTC.

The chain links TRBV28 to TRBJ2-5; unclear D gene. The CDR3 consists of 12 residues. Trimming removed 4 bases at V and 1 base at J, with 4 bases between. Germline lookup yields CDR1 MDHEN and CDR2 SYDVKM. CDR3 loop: CASSSGQETQYF. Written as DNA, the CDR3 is TGTGCCAGCAGTTCCGGCCAAGAGACCCAGTACTTC.

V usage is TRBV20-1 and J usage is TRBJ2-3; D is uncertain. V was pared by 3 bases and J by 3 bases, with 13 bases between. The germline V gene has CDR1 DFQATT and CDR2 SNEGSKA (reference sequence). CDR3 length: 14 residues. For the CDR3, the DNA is TGCAGTGCTAGTTTACGGGCCGCAACAGATACGCAGTATTTT. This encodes CSASLRAATDTQYF.

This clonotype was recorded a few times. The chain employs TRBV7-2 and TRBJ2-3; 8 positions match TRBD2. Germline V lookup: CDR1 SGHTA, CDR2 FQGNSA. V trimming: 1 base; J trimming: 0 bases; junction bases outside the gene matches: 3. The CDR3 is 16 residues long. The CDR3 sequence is CASSLVLAVSTDTQYF. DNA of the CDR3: TGTGCCAGCAGCTTAGTACTAGCGGTTAGCACAGATACGCAGTATTTT.

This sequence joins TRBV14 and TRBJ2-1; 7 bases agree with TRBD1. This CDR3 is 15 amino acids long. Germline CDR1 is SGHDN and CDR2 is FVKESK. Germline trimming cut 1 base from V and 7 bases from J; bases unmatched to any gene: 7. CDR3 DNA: TGTGCCAGCAGCCAAGTAAGGGGGCACAGTAATGAGCAGTTCTTC. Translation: CASSQVRGHSNEQFF.

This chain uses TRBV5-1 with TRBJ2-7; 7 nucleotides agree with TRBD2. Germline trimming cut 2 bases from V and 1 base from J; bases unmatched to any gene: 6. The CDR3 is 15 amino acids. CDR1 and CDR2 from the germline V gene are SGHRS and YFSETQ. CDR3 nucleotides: TGCGCCAGCAGCTTCTCCGGGACTACATCCTACGAGCAGTACTTC. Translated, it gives CASSFSGTTSYEQYF. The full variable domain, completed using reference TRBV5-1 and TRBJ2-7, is KAGVTQTPRYLIKTRGQQVTLSCSPISGHRSVSWYQQTPGQGLQFLFEYFSETQRNKGNFPGRFSGRQFSNSRSEMNVSTLELGDSALYLCASSFSGTTSYEQYFGPGTRLTVT.

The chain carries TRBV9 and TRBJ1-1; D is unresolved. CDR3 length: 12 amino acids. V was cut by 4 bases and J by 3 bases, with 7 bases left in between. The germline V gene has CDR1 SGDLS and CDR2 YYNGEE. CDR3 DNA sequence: TGTGCCAGCAGCACCGACTACACTGAAGCTTTCTTT. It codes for CASSTDYTEAFF.

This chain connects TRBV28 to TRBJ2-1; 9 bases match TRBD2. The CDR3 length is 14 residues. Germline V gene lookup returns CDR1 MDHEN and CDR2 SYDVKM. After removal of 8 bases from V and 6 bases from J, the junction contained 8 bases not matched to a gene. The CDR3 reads CASLAGVNVNEQFF. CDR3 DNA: TGTGCCAGCTTAGCGGGAGTTAACGTCAATGAGCAGTTCTTC.

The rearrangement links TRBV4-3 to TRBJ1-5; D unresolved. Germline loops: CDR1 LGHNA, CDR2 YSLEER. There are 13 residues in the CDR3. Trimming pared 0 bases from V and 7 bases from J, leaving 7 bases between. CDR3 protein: CASSQDLSQPQHF. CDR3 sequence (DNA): TGCGCCAGCAGCCAAGATCTATCGCAGCCCCAGCATTTT.

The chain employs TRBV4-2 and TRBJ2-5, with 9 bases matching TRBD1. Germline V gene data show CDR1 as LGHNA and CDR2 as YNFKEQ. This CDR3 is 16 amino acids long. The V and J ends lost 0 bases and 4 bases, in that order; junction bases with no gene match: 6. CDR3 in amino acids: CASSQEGTGGSETQYF. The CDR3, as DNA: TGTGCCAGCAGCCAAGAAGGAACAGGGGGCTCAGAGACCCAGTACTTC.

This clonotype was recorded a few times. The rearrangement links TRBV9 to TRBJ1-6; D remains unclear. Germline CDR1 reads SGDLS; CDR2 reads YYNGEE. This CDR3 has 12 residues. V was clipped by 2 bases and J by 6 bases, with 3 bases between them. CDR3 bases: TGTGCCAGCAGCGTTTTTAATTCACCCCTCCACTTT. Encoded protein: CASSVFNSPLHF.

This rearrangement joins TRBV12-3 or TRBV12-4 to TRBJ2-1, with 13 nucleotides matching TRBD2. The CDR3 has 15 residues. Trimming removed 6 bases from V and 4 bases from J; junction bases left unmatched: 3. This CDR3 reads CASRRTSGRYNEQFF. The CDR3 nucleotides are TGTGCCAGCAGAAGGACTAGCGGGAGATACAATGAGCAGTTCTTC.

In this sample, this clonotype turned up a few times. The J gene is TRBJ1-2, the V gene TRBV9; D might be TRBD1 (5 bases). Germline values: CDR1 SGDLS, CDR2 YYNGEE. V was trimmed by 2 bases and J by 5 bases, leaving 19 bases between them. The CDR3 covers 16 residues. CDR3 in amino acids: CASSVLPNADSYGYTF. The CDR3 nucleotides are TGTGCCAGCAGCGTCTTACCCAACGCCGACAGTTATGGCTACACCTTC.

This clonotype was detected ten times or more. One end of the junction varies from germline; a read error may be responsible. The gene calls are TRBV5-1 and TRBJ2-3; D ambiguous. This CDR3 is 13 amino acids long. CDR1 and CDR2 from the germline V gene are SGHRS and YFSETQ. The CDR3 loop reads CASSIGLADTQYF. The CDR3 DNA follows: TGCGCCAGCAGCATCGGGTTAGCAGACACGCAGTATTTT.

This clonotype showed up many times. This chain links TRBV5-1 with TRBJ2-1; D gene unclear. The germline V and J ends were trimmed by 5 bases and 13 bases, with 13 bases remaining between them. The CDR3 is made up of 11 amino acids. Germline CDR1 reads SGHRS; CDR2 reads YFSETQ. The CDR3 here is CASSTTGLQFF. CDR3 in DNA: TGCGCCAGCAGTACTACCGGGTTACAGTTCTTC.

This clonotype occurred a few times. CDR3 loop: CASSNTGGYVIETQYF. The CDR3 nucleotides are TGTGCCAGTAGTAATACAGGGGGCTATGTTATTGAGACCCAGTACTTC. The rearrangement joins TRBV19 to TRBJ2-5, with 9 bases aligning to TRBD1. CDR1 is LNHDA, CDR2 SQIVND, per germline (reference sequence). The CDR3 is 16 residues long. The V and J ends lost 4 bases and 5 bases, in that order; junction bases with no gene match: 11.

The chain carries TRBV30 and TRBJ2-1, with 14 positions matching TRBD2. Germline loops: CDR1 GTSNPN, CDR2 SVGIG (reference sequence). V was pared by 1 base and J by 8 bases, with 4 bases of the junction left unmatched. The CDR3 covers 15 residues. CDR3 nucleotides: TGTGCCTGGAGTGCCGGGACTAGCGGGAGAGATGAGCAGTTCTTC. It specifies CAWSAGTSGRDEQFF. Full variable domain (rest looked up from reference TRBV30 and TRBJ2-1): SQTIHQWPATLVQPVGSPLSLECTVEGTSNPNLYWYRQAAGRGLQLLFYSVGIGQISSEVPQNLSASRPQDRQFILSSKKLLLSDSGFYLCAWSAGTSGRDEQFFGPGTRLTVL.

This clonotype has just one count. This CDR3 is CASSAPGGPGRTEAFF. The CDR3 coding sequence is TGTGCCAGCAGTGCCCCGGGGGGCCCCGGGAGGACTGAAGCTTTCTTT. The chain links TRBV28 to TRBJ1-1, with a possible D match to TRBD1 (6 bases). Germline V gene lookup returns CDR1 MDHEN and CDR2 SYDVKM. Trimming removed 5 bases from V and 5 bases from J, with 21 bases in between. The CDR3 totals 16 residues.

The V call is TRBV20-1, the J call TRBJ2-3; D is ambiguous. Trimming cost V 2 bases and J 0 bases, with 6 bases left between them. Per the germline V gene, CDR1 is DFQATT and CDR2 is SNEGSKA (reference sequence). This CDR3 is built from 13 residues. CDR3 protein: CSARRPSTDTQYF. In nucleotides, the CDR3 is TGCAGTGCTAGAAGGCCAAGCACAGATACGCAGTATTTT.

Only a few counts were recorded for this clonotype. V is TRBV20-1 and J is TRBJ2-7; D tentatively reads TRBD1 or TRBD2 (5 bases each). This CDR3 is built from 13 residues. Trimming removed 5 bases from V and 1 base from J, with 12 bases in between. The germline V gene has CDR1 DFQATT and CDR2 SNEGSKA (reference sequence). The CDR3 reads CSAFTGRSYEQYF. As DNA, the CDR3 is TGCAGTGCTTTTACGGGACGGTCCTACGAGCAGTACTTC.

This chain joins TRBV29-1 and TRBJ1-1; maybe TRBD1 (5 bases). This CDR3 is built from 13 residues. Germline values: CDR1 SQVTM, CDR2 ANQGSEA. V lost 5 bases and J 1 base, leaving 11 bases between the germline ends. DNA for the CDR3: TGCAGCGTTCTGAGGGGAGGGAACACTGAAGCTTTCTTT. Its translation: CSVLRGGNTEAFF.

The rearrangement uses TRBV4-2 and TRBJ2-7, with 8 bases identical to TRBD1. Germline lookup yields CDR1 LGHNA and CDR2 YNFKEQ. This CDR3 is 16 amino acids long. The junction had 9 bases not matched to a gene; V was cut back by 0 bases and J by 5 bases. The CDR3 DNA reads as TGTGCCAGCAGCCAAGAGTTAACAGGGGGTTTAAACGAGCAGTACTTC. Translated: CASSQELTGGLNEQYF.

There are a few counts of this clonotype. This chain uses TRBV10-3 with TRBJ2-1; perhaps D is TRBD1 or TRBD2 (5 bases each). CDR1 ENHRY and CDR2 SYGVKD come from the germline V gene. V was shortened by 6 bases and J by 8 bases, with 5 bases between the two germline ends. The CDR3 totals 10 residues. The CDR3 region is CAIRGDEQFF. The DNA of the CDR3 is TGTGCCATCAGGGGGGATGAGCAGTTCTTC.